A selection of T cell receptor beta chains follows, all from one sample in a study of cytomegalovirus exposure and HLA in healthy donors. Generated by immunoSEQ multiplex PCR, the TCRdb table keeps only in-frame clones and is missing some. The sample contains over 95,000 clones, over 65% of which appear only once. The sequencing sample was made of PBMCs. The receptor source for this set is a woman aged 40-49 years in good health and CMV-seropositive. The CDR3 runs from the conserved cysteine through the conserved F or W. A D gene is named only where the DNA matches it firmly. Size values are once, few and many counts, or a class for expanded clones, and some rows have none.

d_gene | j_gene | v_gene | abundance | CDR3nt | CDR3aa
- | TRBJ1-2 | TRBV19 | - | TGTGCCAGTAGTATCAAGTCAGGGGTGGAAGGCTACACCTTC | CASSIKSGVEGYTF
TRBD2 | TRBJ2-5 | TRBV27 | - | TGTGCCAGCAGTTTGCTAGCGGGTCAAGGGGAAGAGACCCAGTACTTC | CASSLLAGQGEETQYF
TRBD1 | TRBJ2-5 | TRBV2 | - | TGTGCCAGCAGCGTCAGGGGGCTAGGGGAGACCCAGTACTTC | CASSVRGLGETQYF
- | TRBJ1-5 | TRBV5-1 | - | TGCGCCAGCAGGAACCAACAGGGCCCAAATCAGCCCCAGCATTTT | CASRNQQGPNQPQHF
TRBD2 | TRBJ2-1 | TRBV6-6 | once | TGTGCCAGCAGTTTCCTAGCGGGGCCCGGGGATGAGCAGTTCTTC | CASSFLAGPGDEQFF
TRBD1 | TRBJ1-5 | TRBV30 | - | TGTGCCTGGAGTGGACAGGGGGCGTTTGGTCAGCCCCAGCATTTT | CAWSGQGAFGQPQHF
TRBD1 | TRBJ1-5 | TRBV7-2 | once | TGTGCCAGCAGCTCCCGACAGGGCGGGAATCAGCCCCAGCATTTT | CASSSRQGGNQPQHF
TRBD2 | TRBJ2-3 | TRBV7-9 | - | TGTGCCAGCAGCTTAGTAGCAGGGAGCAGCGGGGGGGCCCTGGATACGCAGTATTTT | CASSLVAGSSGGALDTQYF
- | TRBJ1-1 | TRBV9 | - | TGTGCCAGCAGCGTAGGAGAACGGGGTAAAGCTTTCTTT | CASSVGERGKAFF
- | TRBJ2-2 | TRBV7-3 | - | TGTGCCAGCAGCCCCACTGACAGGCTCACCGGGGAGCTGTTTTTT | CASSPTDRLTGELFF
- | TRBJ2-7 | TRBV5-4 | - | TGTGCCAGCAGTCAAGACAGGCTCTACGAGCAGTACTTC | CASSQDRLYEQYF
- | TRBJ1-4 | TRBV29-1 | few | TGCAGCGTTCTCGACAGTGGCTACGAAAAACTGTTTTTT | CSVLDSGYEKLFF
- | TRBJ2-7 | TRBV18 | - | TGTGCCAGCTCACCACAGAAGCGGCGCTCGGGGTACGAGCAGTACTTC | CASSPQKRRSGYEQYF
TRBD1 | TRBJ2-7 | TRBV7-2 | - | TGTGCCAGTCGGGTCCAGACAGGGGATACCTACGAGCAGTACTTC | CASRVQTGDTYEQYF
TRBD1 | TRBJ2-7 | TRBV27 | - | TGTGCCAGCAGTTTCATCGTCAACAGGGGCACCTACGAGCAGTACTTC | CASSFIVNRGTYEQYF
- | TRBJ2-3 | TRBV28 | - | TGTGCCAGTCGGGCTAATCAACTAGAGGCTAGCACAGATACGCAGTATTTT | CASRANQLEASTDTQYF
- | TRBJ1-6 | TRBV5-1 | - | TGCGCCAGCAGCTTGGAGGCAGGCTGGACACCCCTCCACTTT | CASSLEAGWTPLHF
- | TRBJ1-2 | TRBV9 | - | TGTGCCAGCAGCCCCAAATGGGGGACATACTATGGCTACACCTTC | CASSPKWGTYYGYTF
TRBD1 | TRBJ2-1 | TRBV4-1 | - | TGCGCCAGCAGCCAAGGCCCGGGACAGGGATTAATCAATGAGCAGTTCTTC | CASSQGPGQGLINEQFF
TRBD2 | TRBJ2-7 | TRBV5-1 | - | TGCGCCAGCAGCCCGGGACTAGCGATAAGTACCTCCTACGAGCAGTACTTC | CASSPGLAISTSYEQYF
TRBD2 | TRBJ2-7 | TRBV9 | - | TGTGCCAGCAGTCGGGCGGGGGGGCGAACCCTCTACGAGCAGTACTTC | CASSRAGGRTLYEQYF
TRBD2 | TRBJ2-7 | TRBV6-5 | once | TGTGCCAGCACTACTGAAAGGGAGGGCTCCTACGAGCAGTACTTC | CASTTEREGSYEQYF
- | TRBJ1-4 | TRBV18 | - | TGTGCCAGCTCACCGGTGACGGGGGCAACTAATGAAAAACTGTTTTTT | CASSPVTGATNEKLFF
TRBD2 | TRBJ2-2 | TRBV27 | - | TGTGCCAGCAGTTTAAGGCGGGGGGGCGACGGGGAGCTGTTTTTT | CASSLRRGGDGELFF
- | TRBJ2-1 | TRBV18 | - | TGTGCCAGCTCCCCTCTGGCGGCAAACAATGAGCAGTTCTTC | CASSPLAANNEQFF
- | TRBJ2-4 | TRBV5-1 | few | TGCGCCAGCAGCCCGAGATACAGTTCCCTAGCCAAAAACATTCAGTACTTC | CASSPRYSSLAKNIQYF
TRBD2 | TRBJ2-5 | TRBV30 | - | TGTGCCTGGACTGGTTGGCTAGCGGAAGAGACCCAGTACTTC | CAWTGWLAEETQYF
TRBD1 | TRBJ1-2 | TRBV5-4 | - | TGTGCCAGCAGCGGGACAGGGAACTATGGCTACACCTTC | CASSGTGNYGYTF
- | TRBJ2-6 | TRBV5-1 | - | TGCGCCAGCTCCGGCCGGGACAAGCGAGCCGGGGCCAACGTCCTGACTTTC | CASSGRDKRAGANVLTF
TRBD2 | TRBJ2-1 | TRBV30 | - | TGTGCCTGGAGGAAGCGGGGGACCCACAATGAGCAGTTCTTC | CAWRKRGTHNEQFF